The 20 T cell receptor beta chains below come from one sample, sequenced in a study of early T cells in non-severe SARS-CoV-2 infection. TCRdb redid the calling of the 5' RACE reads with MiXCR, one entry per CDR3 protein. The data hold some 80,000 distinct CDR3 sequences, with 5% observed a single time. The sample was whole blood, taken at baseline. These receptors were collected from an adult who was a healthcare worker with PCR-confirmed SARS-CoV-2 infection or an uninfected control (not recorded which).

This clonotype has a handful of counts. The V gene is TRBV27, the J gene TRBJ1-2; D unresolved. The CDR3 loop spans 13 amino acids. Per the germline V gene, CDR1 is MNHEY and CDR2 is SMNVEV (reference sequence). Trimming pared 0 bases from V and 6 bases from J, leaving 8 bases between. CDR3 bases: TGTGCCAGCAGTTTATCCATTCGTCATGGCTACACCTTC. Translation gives CASSLSIRHGYTF.

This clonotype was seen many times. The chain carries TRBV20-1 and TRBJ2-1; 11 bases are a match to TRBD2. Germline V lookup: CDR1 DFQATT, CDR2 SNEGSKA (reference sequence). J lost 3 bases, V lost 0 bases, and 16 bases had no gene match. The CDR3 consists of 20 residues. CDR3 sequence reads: CSARDQLRTSGLLGYNEQFF. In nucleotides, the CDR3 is TGCAGTGCTAGAGATCAGTTGCGGACTAGCGGGCTGTTAGGCTACAATGAGCAGTTCTTC.

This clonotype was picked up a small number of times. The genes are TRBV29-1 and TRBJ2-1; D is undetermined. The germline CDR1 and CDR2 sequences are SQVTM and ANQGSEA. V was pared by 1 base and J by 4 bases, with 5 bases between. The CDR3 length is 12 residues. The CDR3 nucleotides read TGCAGCGTTGAAGTGGCGTACAATGAGCAGTTCTTC. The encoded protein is CSVEVAYNEQFF.

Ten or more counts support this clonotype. The CDR3 loop reads CASSFSYNEQFF. In DNA, the CDR3 is TGTGCCAGCAGTTTCAGTTACAATGAGCAGTTCTTC. The chain employs TRBV12-3 or TRBV12-4 and TRBJ2-1, with D unresolved. V lost 3 bases, J lost 4 bases, and 4 bases lay in between. The CDR3 is 12 amino acids.

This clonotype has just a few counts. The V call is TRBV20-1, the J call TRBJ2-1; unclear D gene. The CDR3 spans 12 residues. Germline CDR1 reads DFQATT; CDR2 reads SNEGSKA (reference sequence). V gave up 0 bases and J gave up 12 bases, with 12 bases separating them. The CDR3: CSARDDEPRQFF. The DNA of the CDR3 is TGCAGTGCTAGAGATGATGAGCCAAGGCAGTTCTTC.

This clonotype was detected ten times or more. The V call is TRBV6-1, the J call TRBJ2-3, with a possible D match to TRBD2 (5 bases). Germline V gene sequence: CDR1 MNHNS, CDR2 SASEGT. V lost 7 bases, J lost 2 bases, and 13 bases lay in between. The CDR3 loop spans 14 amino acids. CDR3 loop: CASKTGLHTDTQYF. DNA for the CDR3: TGTGCCAGCAAGACGGGGTTACACACAGATACGCAGTATTTT.

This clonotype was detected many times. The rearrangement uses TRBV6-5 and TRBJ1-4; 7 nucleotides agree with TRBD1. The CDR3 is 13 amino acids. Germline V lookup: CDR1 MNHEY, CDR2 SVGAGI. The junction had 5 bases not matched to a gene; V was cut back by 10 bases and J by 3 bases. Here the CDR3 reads CATTGQSNEKLFF. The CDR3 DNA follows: TGTGCCACGACGGGACAGTCTAATGAAAAACTGTTTTTT.

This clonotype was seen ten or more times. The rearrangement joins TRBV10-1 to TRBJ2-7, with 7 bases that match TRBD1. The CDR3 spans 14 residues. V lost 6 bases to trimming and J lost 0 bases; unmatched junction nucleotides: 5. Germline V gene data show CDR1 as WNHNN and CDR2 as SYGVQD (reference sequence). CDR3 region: CASSPTGSSYEQYF. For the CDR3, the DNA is TGCGCCAGCAGCCCGACAGGGAGCTCCTACGAGCAGTACTTC.

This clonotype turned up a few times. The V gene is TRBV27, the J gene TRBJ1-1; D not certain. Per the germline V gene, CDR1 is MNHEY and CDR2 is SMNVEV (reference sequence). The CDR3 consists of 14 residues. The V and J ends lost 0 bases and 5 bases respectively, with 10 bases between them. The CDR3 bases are TGTGCCAGCAGTTTATCACCTAAGGCAACTGAAGCTTTCTTT. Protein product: CASSLSPKATEAFF.

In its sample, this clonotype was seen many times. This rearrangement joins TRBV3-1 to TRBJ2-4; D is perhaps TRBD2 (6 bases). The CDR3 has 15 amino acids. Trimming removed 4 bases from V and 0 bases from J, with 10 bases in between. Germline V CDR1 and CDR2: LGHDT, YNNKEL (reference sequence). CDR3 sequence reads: CASSPSGGAKNIQYF. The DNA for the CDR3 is TGTGCCAGCAGCCCATCCGGGGGAGCCAAAAACATTCAGTACTTC. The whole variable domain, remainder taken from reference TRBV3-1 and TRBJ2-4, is DTAVSQTPKYLVTQMGNDKSIKCEQNLGHDTMYWYKQDSKKFLKIMFSYNNKELIINETVPNRFSPKSPDKAHLNLHINSLELGDSAVYFCASSPSGGAKNIQYFGAGTRLSVL.

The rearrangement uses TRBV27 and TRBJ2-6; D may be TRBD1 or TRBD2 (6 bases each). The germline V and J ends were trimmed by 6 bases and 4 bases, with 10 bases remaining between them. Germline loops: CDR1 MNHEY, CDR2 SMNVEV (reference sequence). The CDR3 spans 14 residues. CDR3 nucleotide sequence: TGTGCCAGCAGCTCGGGGGCGGGGGCCAACGTCCTGACTTTC. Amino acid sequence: CASSSGAGANVLTF.

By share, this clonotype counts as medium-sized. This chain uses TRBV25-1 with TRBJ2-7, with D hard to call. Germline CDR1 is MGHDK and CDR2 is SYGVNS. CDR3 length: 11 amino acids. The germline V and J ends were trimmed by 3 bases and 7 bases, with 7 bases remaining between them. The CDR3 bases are TGTGCCAGCAGTGACGGCGATGAGCAGTACTTC. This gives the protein CASSDGDEQYF.

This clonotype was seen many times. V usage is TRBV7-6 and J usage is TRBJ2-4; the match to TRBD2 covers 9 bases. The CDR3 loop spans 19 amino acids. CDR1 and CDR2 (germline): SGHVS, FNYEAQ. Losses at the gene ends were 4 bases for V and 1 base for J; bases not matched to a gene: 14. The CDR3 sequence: CASSSSTLSGRRAKNIQYF. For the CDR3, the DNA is TGTGCCAGCAGCTCCTCGACCCTTAGCGGGAGAAGGGCCAAAAACATTCAGTACTTC.

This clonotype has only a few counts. Here the CDR3 reads CASSTRQADEQYF. In nucleotides, the CDR3 is TGTGCCAGCAGCACTAGACAGGCCGACGAGCAGTACTTC. The chain recombines TRBV6-5 with TRBJ2-7, with D tentatively TRBD1 (6 bases). V was cut by 6 bases and J by 5 bases, with 14 bases left in between. Germline CDR1 MNHEY, CDR2 SVGAGI. The CDR3 is 13 residues long.

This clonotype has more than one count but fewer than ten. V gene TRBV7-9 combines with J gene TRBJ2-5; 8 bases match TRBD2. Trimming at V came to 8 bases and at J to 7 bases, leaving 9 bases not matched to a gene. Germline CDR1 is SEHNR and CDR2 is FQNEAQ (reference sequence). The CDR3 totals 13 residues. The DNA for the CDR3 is TGTGCCAGCCGGTCCGGGGGGGACGTGACCCAGTACTTC. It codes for CASRSGGDVTQYF.

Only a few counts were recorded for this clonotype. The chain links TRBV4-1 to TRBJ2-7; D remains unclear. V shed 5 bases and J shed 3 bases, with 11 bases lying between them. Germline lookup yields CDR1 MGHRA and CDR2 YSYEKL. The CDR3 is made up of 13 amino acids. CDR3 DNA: TGCGCCAGCAGCTTCAGTGACGACTACGAGCAGTACTTC. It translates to CASSFSDDYEQYF.

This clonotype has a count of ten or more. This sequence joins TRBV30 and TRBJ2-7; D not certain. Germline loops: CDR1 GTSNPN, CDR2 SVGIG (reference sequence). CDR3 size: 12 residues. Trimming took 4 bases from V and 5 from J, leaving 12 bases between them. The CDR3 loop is CAWKIGPHEQYF. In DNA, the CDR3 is TGTGCCTGGAAGATCGGACCCCACGAGCAGTACTTC. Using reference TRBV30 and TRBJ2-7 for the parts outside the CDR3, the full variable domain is SQTIHQWPATLVQPVGSPLSLECTVEGTSNPNLYWYRQAAGRGLQLLFYSVGIGQISSEVPQNLSASRPQDRQFILSSKKLLLSDSGFYLCAWKIGPHEQYFGPGTRLTVT.

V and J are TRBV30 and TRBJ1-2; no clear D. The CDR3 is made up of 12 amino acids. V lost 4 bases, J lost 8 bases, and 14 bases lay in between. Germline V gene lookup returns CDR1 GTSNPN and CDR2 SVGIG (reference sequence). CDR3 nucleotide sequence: TGTGCCTGGACCCCGGGTCGCCGGGGCTACACCTTC. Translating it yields CAWTPGRRGYTF.

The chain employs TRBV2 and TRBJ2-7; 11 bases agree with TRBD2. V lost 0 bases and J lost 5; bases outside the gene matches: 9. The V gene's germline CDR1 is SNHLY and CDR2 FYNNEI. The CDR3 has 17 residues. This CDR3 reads CASSEALLSGRADEQYF. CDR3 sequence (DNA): TGTGCCAGCAGTGAAGCGCTTCTTAGCGGGAGGGCCGACGAGCAGTACTTC.

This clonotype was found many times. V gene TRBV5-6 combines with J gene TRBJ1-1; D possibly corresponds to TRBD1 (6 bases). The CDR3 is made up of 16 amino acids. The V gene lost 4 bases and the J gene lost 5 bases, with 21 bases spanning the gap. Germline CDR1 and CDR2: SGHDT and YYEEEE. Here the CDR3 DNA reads TGTGCCAGCAGCCACACTAAGGGGGGCGTTGGGACTGAAGCTTTCTTT. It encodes CASSHTKGGVGTEAFF.